This T cell receptor (beta chain) stems from a study of OX40 agonist ivuxolimab in advanced cancers. The CDR3 has 14 residues. In germline, CDR1 is KGHSH, CDR2 LQKENI. The J segment lost 0 bases and the V segment lost 9 bases, leaving 3 bases of the junction unmatched. Data came from immunoSEQ multiplex PCR; TCRdb stores just in-frame clones and leaves some out. The sample lists about 69,000 clones, 65% to 80% occurring once. Here the sequenced sample was CD4+ or CD8+ T cells sorted from blood, taken in a trial of the OX40 agonist ivuxolimab. The gene calls are TRBV18 and TRBJ2-1, with 9 positions matching TRBD2. The sequence came from an adult with an advanced solid tumor such as melanoma, head and neck, liver or kidney cancer. The chain's CDR3 is CASYSGSSYNEQFF. For the CDR3, the DNA is TGTGCCAGTTATAGCGGGAGCTCCTACAATGAGCAGTTCTTC.